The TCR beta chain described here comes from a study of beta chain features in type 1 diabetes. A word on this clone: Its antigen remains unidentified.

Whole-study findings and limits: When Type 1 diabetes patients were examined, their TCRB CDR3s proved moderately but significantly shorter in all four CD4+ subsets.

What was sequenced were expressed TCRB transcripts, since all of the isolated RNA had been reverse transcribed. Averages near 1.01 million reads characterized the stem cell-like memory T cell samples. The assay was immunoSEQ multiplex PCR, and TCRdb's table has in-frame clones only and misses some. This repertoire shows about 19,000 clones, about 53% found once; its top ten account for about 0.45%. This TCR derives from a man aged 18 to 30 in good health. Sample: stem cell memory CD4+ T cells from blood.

In nucleotides, the CDR3 is TGTGCCAGCAGTTTTGGGCAAGGGGCCCTCGGCCCTGAAGCTTTCTTT. Translated: CASSFGQGALGPEAFF. The V call is TRBV6-5, the J call TRBJ1-1; a weak D match, TRBD1 (5 bases). CDR3 length: 16 amino acids. V was pared by 4 bases and J by 6 bases, with 21 bases between. Germline CDR1 MNHEY, CDR2 SVGAGI.